This T cell receptor (beta chain) was documented in a study of CD8 T cells in ankylosing spondylitis. The V end lost 7 bases, the J end lost 1 base, and 8 bases lay between the germline ends. Germline V lookup: CDR1 DFQATT, CDR2 SNEGSKA (reference sequence). This CDR3 comprises 13 residues. Study conclusions and caveats: Significant enrichment of disease-linked clones was reported in matched ankylosing spondylitis synovial fluid.

This clonotype came up many times. Its antigen is not known. MiXCR, applied by TCRdb to the 5' RACE reads, yields one record per CDR3 protein. Among about 240,000 distinct CDR3 sequences listed, about 10% were seen once. This rearrangement joins TRBV20-1 to TRBJ1-6, with unresolved D. The sample taken for sequencing was blood, either unsorted or a sorted T cell fraction (not recorded which). The source of this sequence is a male donor with ankylosing spondylitis or in good health (not recorded which). CDR3 bases: TGCAGTGTTCGGGAATCCTATAATTCACCCCTCCACTTT. Translation gives CSVRESYNSPLHF.